The T cell receptor beta chain under discussion was sequenced for a study of CD8 T cells in Susac syndrome. In the study overall: Within the sequenced Susac syndrome patient group, over 5 exhibited active disease and about 8 were in remission.

The CDR3 is 15 amino acids. V lost 2 bases, J lost 1 base, and 4 bases stayed unmatched. Per germline, CDR1 PRHDT and CDR2 FYEKMQ (reference sequence). General study results and limits: Expansion of Susac CD8+ clones peaked in TEMRA cells and in active patients.

Reverse transcription used about 0.45 to 1 ug RNA and random hexamers. The amplification used immunoSEQ multiplex PCR on TCR beta CDR3; it spanned 54 Vbeta and 13 Jbeta. TCRdb fed the immunoSEQ multiplex PCR reads into MiXCR, producing one record per CDR3 protein. The repertoire holds around 80,000 distinct CDR3 sequences, with roughly 94% as singletons. CD8+ and CD4+ T cells were negatively isolated; TEMRA cells were FACS-enriched. About this clonotype: As yet, its antigen is unknown.

Sequenced sample: CD8+ T cells from PBMCs. The rearrangement links TRBV13 to TRBJ2-7, with 8 bases that match TRBD1. This receptor was taken from a human donor with Susac syndrome. DNA of the CDR3: TGTGCCAGCAGCTTAACGGGACAGGCGTCCTACGAGCAGTACTTC. It specifies CASSLTGQASYEQYF.